These 26 T cell receptor beta chains share one sample of origin, sequenced in a study of Graves' ophthalmopathy and Graves' hyperthyroidism. Amplified TCR beta CDR3 regions were obtained using RNA transcripts as template. RT-PCR in the first round used HTBI primers; a second-round multiplex PCR followed. Using its own MiXCR run on the multiplex PCR reads, TCRdb lists one record per CDR3 protein. Among around 1.1 million distinct CDR3 sequences, roughly two fifths were seen once, and the ten largest hold approximately 10%. Sequencing was done on a sample of peripheral blood or thyroid tissue (not recorded which). All receptors derive from an adult man with Graves' hyperthyroidism.

This clonotype occurred a few times. The chain uses TRBV20-1 and TRBJ1-4; possibly TRBD1 for D (5 bases). The germline V gene encodes CDR1 DFQATT and CDR2 SNEGSKA (reference sequence). This CDR3 comprises 15 residues. Trimming removed 2 bases from V and 6 bases from J, with 16 bases in between. The DNA for the CDR3 is TGCAGTGCTAGAAACCCCCAGGGTCAGGATGAAAAACTGTTTTTT. The encoded protein is CSARNPQGQDEKLFF.

As regards this clonotype: A much larger clone lies a single base off, so this may be a read error. The rearrangement uses TRBV19 and TRBJ1-5; 7 bases align to TRBD1. The germline V gene has CDR1 LNHDA and CDR2 SQIVND (reference sequence). The CDR3 extends over 15 amino acids. Trimming at V came to 6 bases and at J to 5 bases, leaving 10 bases not matched to a gene. CDR3 loop: CASSAPAGGYQPQHF. CDR3 in DNA: TGTGCCAGTAGCGCTCCTGCAGGGGGGTATCAGCCCCAGCATTTT. Full variable domain (missing parts from reference TRBV19 and TRBJ1-5): DGGITQSPKYLFRKEGQNVTLSCEQNLNHDAMYWYRQDPGQGLRLIYYSQIVNDFQKGDIAEGYSVSREKKESFPLTVTSAQKNPTAFYLCASSAPAGGYQPQHFGDGTRLSIL.

This clonotype was seen many times. The rearrangement uses TRBV19 and TRBJ1-5; D is unresolved. Trimming took 7 bases from V and 0 from J, leaving 13 bases between them. The germline V gene has CDR1 LNHDA and CDR2 SQIVND (reference sequence). The CDR3 is 15 amino acids. The CDR3 DNA reads as TGTGCCAGTACCTACGGGCCTTATAGCAATCAGCCCCAGCATTTT. Its translation is CASTYGPYSNQPQHF.

Note on this clonotype: The junction departs from the called germline gene at one end, perhaps through a read error. The gene calls are TRBV10-2 and TRBJ2-2; D is tentatively TRBD1 or TRBD2 (6 bases each). Germline lookup yields CDR1 WSHSY and CDR2 SAAADI. There are 16 residues in the CDR3. The CDR3 sequence: CASSEVPGGKGGELFF. The CDR3 bases are TGTGCCAGCAGTGAGGTCCCCGGGGGCAAGGGCGGGGAGCTGTTTTTT.

The rearrangement links TRBV24-1 to TRBJ1-1, with TRBD1 as a possible D gene (6 bases). V dropped 4 bases and J dropped 7 bases, with 12 bases sitting between them. This CDR3 has 13 residues. The germline CDR1 and CDR2 sequences are KGHDR and SFDVKD. CDR3 in DNA: TGTGCCACCAGTGACCGCGGGGGCGATGAAGCTTTCTTT. This codes for CATSDRGGDEAFF.

V and J are TRBV6-5 and TRBJ1-4; the D gene is possibly TRBD1 (6 bases). V lost 2 bases to trimming and J lost 5 bases, with 18 bases between them. From germline, CDR1 is MNHEY and CDR2 SVGAGI. This CDR3 spans 17 amino acids. Here the CDR3 reads CASSYGLPGHRNEKLFF. The DNA of the CDR3 is TGTGCCAGCAGTTACGGATTACCGGGACACAGAAATGAAAAACTGTTTTTT.

This clonotype came up a few times. This rearrangement joins TRBV19 to TRBJ2-7; 7 positions agree with TRBD2. The length of the CDR3 is 17 residues. V dropped 5 bases and J dropped 3; count of bases not matched to a gene: 16. Germline CDR1 is LNHDA and CDR2 is SQIVND (reference sequence). CDR3 DNA: TGTGCCAGTAGTCCCCCCCACGGGAGGTTAAAGAGCTACGAGCAGTACTTC. Translating it yields CASSPPHGRLKSYEQYF.

The chain has TRBV9 and TRBJ1-5; possible D gene TRBD1, 5 bases. This CDR3 has 14 amino acids. V lost 4 bases and J lost 2, with 10 bases in between. Germline CDR1 reads SGDLS; CDR2 reads YYNGEE. CDR3 in amino acids: CASSQQTGNQPQHF. Here the CDR3 DNA reads TGTGCCAGCAGCCAACAGACAGGCAATCAGCCCCAGCATTTT.

The chain employs TRBV12-3 or TRBV12-4 and TRBJ1-3; D remains unclear. The length of the CDR3 is 13 residues. V lost 5 bases, J lost 3 bases, and 8 bases lay in between. The CDR3 region has the DNA TGTGCCAGCAGTCCCCGGGATGGAAACACCATATATTTT. Translated, it gives CASSPRDGNTIYF.

Of note for this clonotype: A much larger clone is a single base away; this may be a read error. The rearrangement joins TRBV15 to TRBJ2-7; 13 nucleotides align to TRBD2. The CDR3 sequence is 16 residues long. Germline CDR1 and CDR2: LNHNV and YYDKDF (reference sequence). Trimming removed 5 bases from V and 9 bases from J; junction bases left unmatched: 13. CDR3 protein: CATSGITGTSGAAQYF. CDR3 sequence (DNA): TGTGCCACCAGCGGCATAACAGGGACTAGCGGGGCCGCGCAGTACTTC. The full variable domain, with the rest looked up from reference TRBV15 and TRBJ2-7, is DAMVIQNPRYQVTQFGKPVTLSCSQTLNHNVMYWYQQKSSQAPKLLFHYYDKDFNNEADTPDNFQSRRPNTSFCFLDIRSPGLGDTAMYLCATSGITGTSGAAQYFGPGTRLTVT.

The V and J genes are TRBV7-8 and TRBJ1-6; D possibly corresponds to TRBD1 (6 bases). Germline CDR1 reads SGHVS; CDR2 reads FQNEAQ. CDR3 size: 15 residues. Trimming left V 3 bases short and J 10 bases short, with 16 bases between. CDR3 bases: TGTGCCAGCAGCTTGGTGGGGGACATCGAATCACCCCTCCACTTT. Translation: CASSLVGDIESPLHF. Full variable domain (rest looked up from reference TRBV7-8 and TRBJ1-6): GAGVSQSPRYKVAKRGQDVALRCDPISGHVSLFWYQQALGQGPEFLTYFQNEAQLDKSGLPSDRFFAERPEGSVSTLKIQRTQQEDSAVYLCASSLVGDIESPLHFGNGTRLTVT.

This clonotype was observed many times. The genes are TRBV9 and TRBJ1-6; TRBD1 matches at 7 bases. After removal of 5 bases from V and 7 bases from J, the junction contained 6 bases not matched to a gene. The CDR3 totals 14 residues. CDR1 and CDR2 (germline): SGDLS, YYNGEE. DNA of the CDR3: TGTGCCAGCAGTGCGGGACAGACGAATTCACCCCTCCACTTT. It is translated as CASSAGQTNSPLHF.

Only a few counts were recorded for this clonotype. The chain is built from TRBV5-5 and TRBJ1-1; D uncertain. The CDR3 runs to 12 residues. Germline V gene lookup returns CDR1 SGHKS and CDR2 YYEKEE (reference sequence). V lost 0 bases and J lost 6, with 6 bases in between. CDR3 nucleotides: TGTGCCAGCAGCTTGGTCTTGGCTGAAGCTTTCTTT. Its translation: CASSLVLAEAFF. The full variable domain, in which reference TRBV5-5 and TRBJ1-1 provide the parts outside the CDR3, is DAGVTQSPTHLIKTRGQQVTLRCSPISGHKSVSWYQQVLGQGPQFIFQYYEKEERGRGNFPDRFSARQFPNYSSELNVNALLLGDSALYLCASSLVLAEAFFGQGTRLTVV.

The chain carries TRBV29-1 and TRBJ1-2; no reliable D call. V gave up 5 bases and J gave up 2 bases, with 6 bases separating them. This CDR3 contains 11 residues. The germline gives CDR1 SQVTM, CDR2 ANQGSEA. In DNA form, the CDR3 reads TGCAGCGTTCGGGTCAACTATGGCTACACCTTC. Its protein is CSVRVNYGYTF.

This clonotype was counted many times. CDR3 in DNA: TGTGCCACCAGGGAAGGGACAGGATTTCCCTACGAGCAGTACTTC. This translates into CATREGTGFPYEQYF. V is TRBV15 and J is TRBJ2-7; 8 nucleotides agree with TRBD1. Trimming at V came to 6 bases and at J to 2 bases, leaving 9 bases not matched to a gene. Germline CDR1 is LNHNV and CDR2 is YYDKDF (reference sequence). This CDR3 has 15 amino acids.

To note about this clonotype: This may be a read error: a much more frequent sequence differs by one nucleotide. The chain combines TRBV20-1 with TRBJ1-6, with a tentative D call TRBD1 (6 bases). Germline V gene sequence: CDR1 DFQATT, CDR2 SNEGSKA (reference sequence). V shed 3 bases and J shed 10 bases, with 16 bases lying between them. The CDR3 runs to 14 residues. As DNA, the CDR3 is TGCAGTGCTAGTGAGCCCAGGGGCAGGTCACCCCTCCACTTT. Translating gives CSASEPRGRSPLHF.

This clonotype appeared a few times. The chain combines TRBV27 with TRBJ1-2; possibly TRBD1 for D (6 bases). The CDR3 length is 13 residues. The germline V and J ends were trimmed by 4 bases and 7 bases, with 13 bases remaining between them. Per germline, CDR1 MNHEY and CDR2 SMNVEV (reference sequence). This CDR3 is CASSWGRGSGYTF. In DNA form, the CDR3 reads TGTGCCAGCAGTTGGGGCAGGGGTAGTGGCTACACCTTC.

CDR3 sequence: CASSQVPGSQETQYF. CDR3 in DNA: TGCGCCAGCAGCCAAGTTCCGGGTAGTCAAGAGACCCAGTACTTC. The chain links TRBV4-1 to TRBJ2-5; D is undetermined. The CDR3 loop spans 15 amino acids. Trimming pared 1 base from V and 2 bases from J, leaving 11 bases between. Germline V gene lookup returns CDR1 MGHRA and CDR2 YSYEKL.

The chain has TRBV15 and TRBJ1-1; 9 bases map to TRBD1. This CDR3 is built from 18 residues. From germline, CDR1 is LNHNV and CDR2 YYDKDF (reference sequence). V trimming: 3 bases; J trimming: 0 bases; junction bases outside the gene matches: 11. The chain's CDR3 is CATSSSTGGKIMNTEAFF. Written as DNA, the CDR3 is TGTGCCACCAGCAGTTCTACAGGGGGCAAGATCATGAACACTGAAGCTTTCTTT.

Ten or more counts support this clonotype. The chain joins TRBV19 to TRBJ1-5, with unresolved D. Looked up from germline, CDR1 is LNHDA and CDR2 is SQIVND (reference sequence). This CDR3 region has 16 residues. The V and J ends lost 0 bases and 7 bases respectively, with 16 bases between them. CDR3 DNA: TGTGCCAGTAGTATAGATCGGGCAGGAGGGAGCCAGCCCCAGCATTTT. Protein: CASSIDRAGGSQPQHF.

This clonotype was seen many times. This chain connects TRBV10-3 to TRBJ1-6; tentatively, D is TRBD1 (6 bases). Germline V gene sequence: CDR1 ENHRY, CDR2 SYGVKD. This CDR3 spans 14 amino acids. V lost 3 bases and J lost 5, with 8 bases in between. CDR3: CAISEGDNNSPLHF. DNA of the CDR3: TGTGCCATCAGTGAAGGGGACAATAATTCACCCCTCCACTTT.

This clonotype was counted a few times. This chain uses TRBV2 with TRBJ1-4; D perhaps matches TRBD1 (6 bases). The CDR3 extends over 15 amino acids. Trimming removed 3 bases from V and 6 bases from J, with 14 bases in between. The germline V gene has CDR1 SNHLY and CDR2 FYNNEI. CDR3 region: CASSEAGGLDEKLFF. The CDR3, as DNA: TGTGCCAGCAGTGAGGCCGGGGGGCTGGATGAAAAACTGTTTTTT.

This rearrangement joins TRBV28 to TRBJ2-7; 8 bases align to TRBD1. J gave up 3 bases and V 9 bases, and 7 bases lay outside the gene matches. CDR3 size: 13 residues. Germline lookup yields CDR1 MDHEN and CDR2 SYDVKM. CDR3 DNA: TGTGCCAGTGAACAGGGGGGAAGCTACGAGCAGTACTTC. This encodes CASEQGGSYEQYF.

This clonotype was seen once. The V and J genes are TRBV29-1 and TRBJ1-2; D is possibly TRBD1 (5 bases). The CDR3 spans 13 residues. Germline V gene lookup returns CDR1 SQVTM and CDR2 ANQGSEA. CDR3 coding DNA: TGCAGTGCTCAGCCGGGGCCTCGGGGTGGCTACACCTTC. Its protein is CSAQPGPRGGYTF.

Note on this clonotype: The junction differs from germline at one of its ends, possibly a read error. The rearrangement joins TRBV10-3 to TRBJ1-4, with a weak D call TRBD1 (5 bases). Germline V gene data show CDR1 as ENHRY and CDR2 as SYGVKD. The CDR3 runs 16 residues. The DNA of the CDR3 is TGTGCCAGCAGTGACGACAGTTGGGATAGGGATGAAAAACTGTTTTTT. It translates to CASSDDSWDRDEKLFF.

This clonotype was recorded at least ten times. The rearrangement joins TRBV7-6 to TRBJ2-7, with TRBD2 matching over 10 bases. Germline V gene lookup returns CDR1 SGHVS and CDR2 FNYEAQ. Unmatched junction bases numbered 11, after V lost 4 bases and J lost 5 bases. This CDR3 contains 16 residues. CDR3 nucleotide sequence: TGTGCCAGCAGCTCCCGACGAGCGGGAGGGACTGACGAGCAGTACTTC. Its protein product is CASSSRRAGGTDEQYF. Together with reference TRBV7-6 and TRBJ2-7, the CDR3 gives the full variable domain: GAGVSQSPRYKVTKRGQDVALRCDPISGHVSLYWYRQALGQGPEFLTYFNYEAQQDKSGLPNDRFSAERPEGSISTLTIQRTEQRDSAMYRCASSSRRAGGTDEQYFGPGTRLTVT.